This is a list of T cell receptor beta chains from one sample in a study of response to subunit inactivated influenza vaccine. TCRdb used MiXCR to reprocess the RT-PCR reads, holding one entry per CDR3 protein. The sample has about 540,000 distinct CDR3 sequences; roughly a quarter are singletons. These data were also reused for a study on T cells expressing NK-cell markers.

The source was CD4+ T cells sorted from PBMCs, collected approximately 13 days after vaccination. Receptors originate from a man in his fifties who received an inactivated influenza vaccine. Each CDR3 is given with its conserved first and last residue. D genes are given only for firm matches. Clone size is stated in some rows and not others, as once, few, many or a class when expanded.

clone_size	v_call	cdr3_length	j_call	d_call	cdr3_nt	cdr3_aa
.	TRBV7-9	14	TRBJ1-1	TRBD1	TGTGCCAGCAGTTGGGGACAGGGGAGCACTGAAGCTTTCTTT	CASSWGQGSTEAFF
.	TRBV4-2	13	TRBJ2-1	TRBD2	TGTGCCAGCAGCTCAACTAGCGGGATGGAGCAGTTCTTC	CASSSTSGMEQFF
few	TRBV14	14	TRBJ2-7	.	TGTGCCAGCAGCCAAGAAAGATTCAGGGGCGAGCAGTACTTC	CASSQERFRGEQYF
.	TRBV12-3/TRBV12-4	15	TRBJ2-2	TRBD2	TGTGCCAGCAGCTCGGCGGGAGGGGGAGCCGGGGAGCTGTTTTTT	CASSSAGGGAGELFF
many	TRBV11-2	14	TRBJ2-5	.	TGTGCCAGCAGCCCTCCGGGGGCCAGAGAGACCCAGTACTTC	CASSPPGARETQYF
few	TRBV5-1	17	TRBJ1-6	TRBD1	TGCGCCAGCAGAACCGGGACAGGGGATAATTATAATTCACCCCTCCACTTT	CASRTGTGDNYNSPLHF
.	TRBV20-1	14	TRBJ2-7	TRBD2	TGCAGTGCAGAGCTCGGACTAGCGGCCTACGAGCAGTACTTC	CSAELGLAAYEQYF
few	TRBV9	16	TRBJ2-2	TRBD2	TGTGCCAGCAGCGTAAGGGTGGCGGGAGCCGCCGGGGAGCTGTTTTTT	CASSVRVAGAAGELFF
.	TRBV7-8	16	TRBJ1-1	TRBD1	TGTGCCAGCAGCTTACCCTCCGGGACAGTAAACACTGAAGCTTTCTTT	CASSLPSGTVNTEAFF
few	TRBV10-3	12	TRBJ1-1	TRBD1	TGTGCCAGTGGGACAGTGAACACTGAAGCTTTCTTT	CASGTVNTEAFF
.	TRBV6-1	13	TRBJ2-7	.	TGTGCCAGCAGTGAAGTGCAGACCTACGAGCAGTACTTC	CASSEVQTYEQYF
.	TRBV7-9	17	TRBJ2-2	.	TGTGCCAGCAGCTTAGTTTGGGACACCCTGAACACCGGGGAGCTGTTTTTT	CASSLVWDTLNTGELFF
few	TRBV7-9	16	TRBJ1-2	.	TGTGCCAGCAGCCCAAAGGGCTGGAAAGAAGGCTATGGCTACACCTTC	CASSPKGWKEGYGYTF
few	TRBV20-1	18	TRBJ2-1	TRBD2	TGCAGTGCTGTACGACTAGCGGGAGGAATCGGGTCCTACAATGAGCAGTTCTTC	CSAVRLAGGIGSYNEQFF
many	TRBV4-2	14	TRBJ2-5	.	TGTGCCAGCAGCCAAGAAGGAGCGGTAGAGACCCAGTACTTC	CASSQEGAVETQYF
few	TRBV21-1	15	TRBJ2-1	.	TGTGCCAGCAGCACGAGGCATAGCTCCTACAATGAGCAGTTCTTC	CASSTRHSSYNEQFF
.	TRBV5-1	14	TRBJ2-7	.	TGCGCCAGCAGCTTGCTCCCTCTCTCCTACGAGCAGTACTTC	CASSLLPLSYEQYF
.	TRBV10-3	12	TRBJ2-3	TRBD2	TGTGCCATCAGTGAGCCAGGACTAGCGGGGGTTTTT	CAISEPGLAGVF
few	TRBV5-1	13	TRBJ2-7	TRBD1	TGCGCCAGCAGCGTAGGACAGGGGGCGGAACAGTACTTC	CASSVGQGAEQYF
many	TRBV11-1	18	TRBJ1-5	.	TGTGCCAGCAGCCCAGGGACCGCGCTCGGGTCTAGGAATCAGCCCCAGCATTTT	CASSPGTALGSRNQPQHF
.	TRBV7-2	15	TRBJ2-3	.	TGTGCCAGCAGCTTAGCGCTTAGCCTCACAGATACGCAGTATTTT	CASSLALSLTDTQYF
few	TRBV3-1	12	TRBJ2-2	.	TGTGCCAGCTCCCAGGGTTACGGGGAGCTGTTTTTT	CASSQGYGELFF
.	TRBV7-2	14	TRBJ2-7	.	TGTGCCAGCAGCTTAGAGGTGAGCTCCTACGAGCAGTACTTC	CASSLEVSSYEQYF
few	TRBV20-1	15	TRBJ2-3	TRBD2	TGCAGTGCTAGTCAGCGGGGGGCGGGCACAGATACGCAGTATTTT	CSASQRGAGTDTQYF
many	TRBV3-1	16	TRBJ2-1	TRBD2	TGTGCCAGCAGCCAAGACTTAGCGGGAGGTCACAATGAGCAGTTCTTC	CASSQDLAGGHNEQFF
.	TRBV3-1	17	TRBJ2-3	TRBD1	TGTGCCAGCAGCCATTCGGACAGGGGGCGACGGACAGATACGCAGTATTTT	CASSHSDRGRRTDTQYF
.	TRBV3-1	15	TRBJ2-1	.	TGTGCCAGCAGCCATTCAGACAGCTCCTACAATGAGCAGTTCTTC	CASSHSDSSYNEQFF
few	TRBV7-9	15	TRBJ2-7	TRBD2	TGTGCCAGCAGCTTAGGTAGCGGGGGGATTTACGAGCAGTACTTC	CASSLGSGGIYEQYF
few	TRBV12-3/TRBV12-4	13	TRBJ1-5	.	TGTGCCAGCAGTCCGGGATTCGATCAGCCCCAGCATTTT	CASSPGFDQPQHF
few	TRBV28	17	TRBJ2-3	TRBD2	TGTGCCAGCAGCACGCCGGCTAGCGGGAGGGACACAGATACGCAGTATTTT	CASSTPASGRDTDTQYF
.	TRBV4-3	18	TRBJ2-3	TRBD1	TGCGCCAGCAGCCGAGGGGGACAGGGGGCATCAGGCACAGATACGCAGTATTTT	CASSRGGQGASGTDTQYF
few	TRBV20-1	13	TRBJ2-5	.	TGCAGTGCTGGGGGAGGAGGAGGGGAGACCCAGTACTTC	CSAGGGGGETQYF
.	TRBV5-1	12	TRBJ1-2	.	TGCGCCAGCAGCTTGGACAGGGAGGGCTACACCTTC	CASSLDREGYTF
.	TRBV18	15	TRBJ1-1	.	TGTGCCAGCTCACCAGTTTCTGGACAAGGTACTCAAGCTTTCTTT	CASSPVSGQGTQAFF
few	TRBV5-1	17	TRBJ2-2	TRBD2	TGCGCCAGCAGCTTGAGCGCCCTAGCGGGAGTCACCGGGGAGCTGTTTTTT	CASSLSALAGVTGELFF
.	TRBV27	17	TRBJ2-1	TRBD2	TGTGCCAGCAGTCTGGGACTAGCGGGAGGGAATGACAATGAGCAGTTCTTC	CASSLGLAGGNDNEQFF
few	TRBV7-2	15	TRBJ1-3	.	TGTGCCAGCAGCTACGGACCGATCTCTGGAAACACCATATATTTT	CASSYGPISGNTIYF
.	TRBV19	13	TRBJ2-7	TRBD1	TGTGCCAGTAAGGGACAGGGGGAACACGAGCAGTACTTC	CASKGQGEHEQYF
few	TRBV15	12	TRBJ2-7	.	TGTGCCACCAGCAGAGATGGGTTAAAGCAGTACTTC	CATSRDGLKQYF
.	TRBV6-2/TRBV6-3	15	TRBJ2-7	TRBD2	TGTGCCAGCAGTTACGGTCGCGGGAGAGAATACGAGCAGTACTTC	CASSYGRGREYEQYF
many	TRBV12-3/TRBV12-4	14	TRBJ2-5	TRBD2	TGTGCCAGCAGTCCCGGGGGGGGCGGGGAGACCCAGTACTTC	CASSPGGGGETQYF